The 14 T cell receptor beta chains given below trace back to one sample, sequenced in a study of cytomegalovirus exposure and HLA in healthy donors. Generated by immunoSEQ multiplex PCR, the TCRdb table keeps only in-frame clones and is missing some. The sample carries about 160,000 clones, around 85% recorded once. Material: PBMCs. The receptors stem from a woman aged 30 to 39 in good health and CMV-seronegative.

The V and J genes are TRBV14 and TRBJ2-3; D not certain. Germline assignment: CDR1 SGHDN and CDR2 FVKESK. This CDR3 spans 17 amino acids. Trimming took off 0 bases at V and 1 base at J, with 14 bases between the two ends. The CDR3 spells CASSQDVSSQGTDTQYF. CDR3 DNA sequence: TGTGCCAGCAGCCAAGATGTGTCCAGCCAGGGCACAGATACGCAGTATTTT.

The chain recombines TRBV7-9 with TRBJ2-7; possible D gene TRBD1, 7 bases. Germline V gene lookup returns CDR1 SEHNR and CDR2 FQNEAQ (reference sequence). Trimming took 5 bases from V and 0 from J, leaving 17 bases between them. The CDR3 extends over 16 amino acids. Written as DNA, the CDR3 is TGTGCCAGCAGCCTGGGGGCGGGACAGAGCTCCTACGAGCAGTACTTC. It translates to CASSLGAGQSSYEQYF.

This CDR3 is CASSPLDRGNEQYF. The CDR3 coding sequence is TGTGCCAGCTCACCCCTGGACAGGGGGAACGAGCAGTACTTC. This chain uses TRBV18 with TRBJ2-7, with 10 bases identical to TRBD1. V gave up 3 bases and J gave up 5 bases; unmatched junction bases: 4. CDR1 and CDR2 from the germline V gene are KGHSH and LQKENI. The CDR3 is made up of 14 amino acids. Complete variable domain (other parts from reference TRBV18 and TRBJ2-7): NAGVMQNPRHLVRRRGQEARLRCSPMKGHSHVYWYRQLPEEGLKFMVYLQKENIIDESGMPKERFSAEFPKEGPSILRIQQVVRGDSAAYFCASSPLDRGNEQYFGPGTRLTVT.

V and J are TRBV7-8 and TRBJ1-5, with no clear D. Looked up from germline, CDR1 is SGHVS and CDR2 is FQNEAQ. V was shortened by 3 bases and J by 0 bases, with 6 bases between the two germline ends. The length of the CDR3 is 14 residues. CDR3 region: CASSFQFSNQPQHF. CDR3 DNA sequence: TGTGCCAGCAGCTTCCAGTTTAGCAATCAGCCCCAGCATTTT.

V is TRBV5-5 and J is TRBJ2-7, with 8 bases lining up with TRBD1. The CDR3 spans 13 residues. Germline V lookup: CDR1 SGHKS, CDR2 YYEKEE (reference sequence). The junction had 2 bases not matched to a gene; V was cut back by 4 bases and J by 2 bases. CDR3 protein: CASSRQGTYEQYF. CDR3 sequence (DNA): TGTGCCAGCAGCCGACAGGGGACCTACGAGCAGTACTTC.

V is TRBV7-9 and J is TRBJ2-3, with 7 bases lining up with TRBD1. After removal of 0 bases from V and 2 bases from J, the junction contained 2 bases not matched to a gene. The germline V gene encodes CDR1 SEHNR and CDR2 FQNEAQ (reference sequence). The CDR3 covers 15 residues. CDR3 residues: CASSLAGTATDTQYF. The DNA of the CDR3 is TGTGCCAGCAGCTTAGCCGGGACAGCCACAGATACGCAGTATTTT.

The chain couples TRBV5-1 to TRBJ2-2; TRBD1 might be the D (6 bases). The germline V and J ends were trimmed by 4 bases and 0 bases, with 10 bases remaining between them. CDR1 and CDR2 from the germline V gene are SGHRS and YFSETQ. The length of the CDR3 is 15 residues. The CDR3 reads CASSLTGANTGELFF. The CDR3 DNA sequence: TGCGCCAGCAGCCTGACAGGAGCGAACACCGGGGAGCTGTTTTTT.

The chain joins TRBV9 to TRBJ1-2; D gene ambiguous. In germline, CDR1 is SGDLS, CDR2 YYNGEE. The CDR3 spans 13 residues. V shed 3 bases and J shed 4 bases, with 10 bases lying between them. The CDR3 protein is CASSEDGRYGYTF. The CDR3 bases are TGTGCCAGCAGCGAGGACGGCCGCTATGGCTACACCTTC.

J is TRBJ2-5 and V is TRBV7-2; a possible D gene is TRBD2 (5 bases). The CDR3 is made up of 15 amino acids. Germline values: CDR1 SGHTA, CDR2 FQGNSA. The V end was cut by 5 bases, the J end by 0 bases, with 13 bases between. This CDR3 is CASSRRQDYQETQYF. The DNA for the CDR3 is TGTGCCAGCAGCCGCCGGCAGGACTACCAAGAGACCCAGTACTTC.

This chain connects TRBV7-9 to TRBJ2-3; D perhaps matches TRBD2 (6 bases). Germline lookup yields CDR1 SEHNR and CDR2 FQNEAQ (reference sequence). The germline V and J ends were trimmed by 5 bases and 1 base, with 10 bases remaining between them. The CDR3 runs to 14 residues. Here the CDR3 DNA reads TGTGCCAGCAGCGGGGGGACTCGCACAGATACGCAGTATTTT. It yields the protein CASSGGTRTDTQYF.

The chain recombines TRBV5-4 with TRBJ2-7, with 11 bases identical to TRBD1. Germline V gene sequence: CDR1 SGHNT, CDR2 YYREEE (reference sequence). V dropped 1 base and J dropped 5; count of bases not matched to a gene: 2. This CDR3 has 14 residues. CDR3: CASSLWTGGNEQYF. For the CDR3, the DNA is TGTGCCAGCAGCTTGTGGACAGGGGGCAACGAGCAGTACTTC.

The V call is TRBV19, the J call TRBJ1-1, with D possibly matching TRBD1 (6 bases). The V end was cut by 4 bases, the J end by 1 base, with 16 bases between. Germline V gene data show CDR1 as LNHDA and CDR2 as SQIVND (reference sequence). CDR3 length: 16 residues. This CDR3 reads CASSTLRQVRNTEAFF. In nucleotides, the CDR3 is TGTGCCAGTAGTACCTTACGACAGGTGAGGAACACTGAAGCTTTCTTT.

For the CDR3, the DNA is TGTGCCAGCAGTTTGGGGAACAGGGGGCAAGGAGGCACCTTC. It encodes CASSLGNRGQGGTF. The chain links TRBV28 to TRBJ1-2; 9 bases are shared with TRBD1. The germline V gene encodes CDR1 MDHEN and CDR2 SYDVKM. CDR3 length: 14 amino acids. V lost 3 bases and J lost 13; bases outside the gene matches: 12.

The chain is built from TRBV6-6 and TRBJ1-6, with TRBD1 matching over 11 bases. CDR3 length equals 14 residues. Trimming at V came to 6 bases and at J to 9 bases, leaving 4 bases not matched to a gene. Germline V gives CDR1 MNHNY, CDR2 SVGAGI (reference sequence). CDR3 loop: CASRSGTGGSPLHF. The CDR3 DNA is TGTGCCAGCAGATCCGGGACAGGGGGTTCACCCCTCCACTTT.